Listed here are 32 T cell receptor beta chains from one sample, sequenced in a study of cytomegalovirus exposure and HLA in healthy donors. The data were produced by immunoSEQ multiplex PCR, yet TCRdb's version contains in-frame clones alone and is incomplete. The sample carries 110,000 to 150,000 clones, approximately 84% recorded once. The sequencing sample was made of PBMCs. The receptor source for this set is a woman aged 30 to 39 in good health and CMV-seronegative.

The J gene is TRBJ1-5, the V gene TRBV10-3, with D perhaps matching TRBD1 (5 bases). Trimming cost V 3 bases and J 8 bases, with 8 bases left between them. Germline CDR1 ENHRY, CDR2 SYGVKD. The CDR3 is 12 amino acids. The chain's CDR3 is CAISDGAKPQHF. In DNA, the CDR3 is TGTGCCATCAGTGATGGGGCCAAGCCCCAGCATTTT.

V and J are TRBV28 and TRBJ1-3; possible D gene TRBD1, 6 bases. Between the trimmed V and J ends, which lost 5 bases and 0 bases, there was a span of 8 bases. The CDR3 is 14 amino acids. Per germline, CDR1 MDHEN and CDR2 SYDVKM. The CDR3 loop reads CASSPQGSGNTIYF. In DNA form, the CDR3 reads TGTGCCAGCAGTCCACAGGGCTCTGGAAACACCATATATTTT. The variable domain in full, completed from reference TRBV28 and TRBJ1-3, reads DVKVTQSSRYLVKRTGEKVFLECVQDMDHENMFWYRQDPGLGLRLIYFSYDVKMKEKGDIPEGYSVSREKKERFSLILESASTNQTSMYLCASSPQGSGNTIYFGEGSWLTVV.

The V gene is TRBV4-1, the J gene TRBJ2-3; the match to TRBD2 covers 12 bases. V trimming: 4 bases; J trimming: 6 bases; junction bases outside the gene matches: 8. Germline lookup yields CDR1 MGHRA and CDR2 YSYEKL. This CDR3 is 16 amino acids long. DNA for the CDR3: TGCGCCAGCAGCCCGAGACTAGCGGGGGATAGGGATACGCAGTATTTT. Its protein product is CASSPRLAGDRDTQYF.

The gene calls are TRBV19 and TRBJ1-3, with D unresolved. This CDR3 region has 17 residues. CDR1 is LNHDA, CDR2 SQIVND, per germline (reference sequence). Trimming pared 3 bases from V and 0 bases from J, leaving 15 bases between. CDR3 nucleotide sequence: TGTGCCAGTAGTATTTGGAGCGGCTCTAGCTCTGGAAACACCATATATTTT. Translating gives CASSIWSGSSSGNTIYF.

The chain links TRBV30 to TRBJ2-3, with 7 bases lining up with TRBD2. This CDR3 spans 13 amino acids. V lost 2 bases to trimming and J lost 6 bases; unmatched junction nucleotides: 5. The germline V gene encodes CDR1 GTSNPN and CDR2 SVGIG (reference sequence). CDR3 sequence: CAWSSGASDTQYF. In nucleotides, the CDR3 is TGTGCCTGGAGTAGCGGGGCCAGTGATACGCAGTATTTT.

The chain has TRBV4-1 and TRBJ2-1; no clear D gene. CDR1 and CDR2 (germline): MGHRA, YSYEKL. This CDR3 spans 15 amino acids. V shed 2 bases and J shed 1 base, with 9 bases lying between them. The CDR3 spells CASSQNVQSYNEQFF. The CDR3 region has the DNA TGCGCCAGCAGCCAAAATGTACAGTCCTACAATGAGCAGTTCTTC.

V is TRBV6-5 and J is TRBJ1-2; the D is unclear. The CDR3 sequence is 13 residues long. The V and J ends lost 6 bases and 8 bases respectively, with 16 bases between them. Germline lookup yields CDR1 MNHEY and CDR2 SVGAGI. The CDR3 region has the DNA TGTGCCAGCAGCGGAAACTCCGGGATCGGCTACACCTTC. The encoded protein is CASSGNSGIGYTF.

This sequence joins TRBV30 and TRBJ2-2; 8 bases line up with TRBD1. The CDR3 sequence is 14 residues long. Germline V CDR1 and CDR2: GTSNPN, SVGIG (reference sequence). Trimming took 4 bases from V and 0 from J; bases not matched to a gene: 1. This CDR3 is CAWTQGANTGELFF. The DNA of the CDR3 is TGTGCCTGGACACAGGGGGCGAACACCGGGGAGCTGTTTTTT.

The genes are TRBV2 and TRBJ1-6; D is unresolved. The CDR3 length is 15 residues. The V gene's germline CDR1 is SNHLY and CDR2 FYNNEI. The ends were cut back, 3 bases at V and 9 bases at J, with 15 bases in the middle. CDR3 coding DNA: TGTGCCAGCAGTGACCTGTGGGGAGGGAGTTCACCCCTCCACTTT. Translation: CASSDLWGGSSPLHF.

This chain joins TRBV6-1 and TRBJ2-2; 9 bases line up with TRBD1. Unmatched junction bases numbered 4, after V lost 4 bases and J lost 4 bases. The CDR3 is 15 residues long. Germline V CDR1 and CDR2: MNHNS, SASEGT. CDR3 region: CASSGDRVGTGELFF. The CDR3 bases are TGTGCCAGCAGTGGGGACAGGGTGGGCACCGGGGAGCTGTTTTTT.

The rearrangement uses TRBV9 and TRBJ2-6; D unresolved. Germline CDR1 SGDLS, CDR2 YYNGEE. V dropped 0 bases and J dropped 6 bases, with 4 bases sitting between them. This CDR3 is built from 13 residues. DNA for the CDR3: TGTGCCAGCAGCGTAGGTCAGGCCAACGTCCTGACTTTC. Translation gives CASSVGQANVLTF.

J is TRBJ2-2 and V is TRBV19, with 15 bases fitting TRBD2. The CDR3 contains 19 residues. V lost 4 bases, J lost 1 base, and 7 bases stayed unmatched. Germline lookup yields CDR1 LNHDA and CDR2 SQIVND (reference sequence). The CDR3 DNA follows: TGTGCCAGTAGTACATTCCCGGGACTAGCGGGGGGGAACACCGGGGAGCTGTTTTTT. It is translated as CASSTFPGLAGGNTGELFF.

The V and J genes are TRBV9 and TRBJ2-1, with TRBD2 matching 10 bases. Germline V gives CDR1 SGDLS, CDR2 YYNGEE. The length of the CDR3 is 16 residues. Trimming cost V 1 base and J 8 bases; bases outside gene matches: 9. CDR3 DNA sequence: TGTGCCAGCAGCGTACTTAGCGGGGGGTCTGAAGATGAGCAGTTCTTC. It encodes CASSVLSGGSEDEQFF.

This clone was picked up one time. The chain uses TRBV6-1 and TRBJ1-1; D gene ambiguous. This CDR3 has 13 amino acids. Trimming stripped 4 bases from V and 0 bases from J, with 6 bases between. CDR1 MNHNS and CDR2 SASEGT come from the germline V gene. In DNA form, the CDR3 reads TGTGCCAGCAGTGCCGAGATGAACACTGAAGCTTTCTTT. This translates into CASSAEMNTEAFF.

The chain recombines TRBV28 with TRBJ2-7; D is ambiguous. CDR3 length: 13 residues. V shed 11 bases and J shed 2 bases, with 16 bases lying between them. CDR1 and CDR2 from the germline V gene are MDHEN and SYDVKM. DNA for the CDR3: TGTGCCGGTGCCGGTGGTGCCGCCTACGAGCAGTACTTC. It translates to CAGAGGAAYEQYF.

The chain combines TRBV9 with TRBJ2-6, with 9 bases fitting TRBD2. The CDR3 is 18 amino acids. In germline, CDR1 is SGDLS, CDR2 YYNGEE. V lost 2 bases, J lost 0 bases, and 6 bases stayed unmatched. The CDR3 region is CASSVFSGGNSGANVLTF. CDR3 in DNA: TGTGCCAGCAGCGTCTTTAGCGGGGGAAACTCTGGGGCCAACGTCCTGACTTTC.

The chain links TRBV7-2 to TRBJ1-3; TRBD1 is a possible D gene (5 bases). Trimming left V 2 bases short and J 0 bases short, with 8 bases between. The CDR3 is made up of 15 amino acids. CDR1 is SGHTA, CDR2 FQGNSA, per germline. The DNA of the CDR3 is TGTGCCAGCAGCTTAACAGGTTACTCTGGAAACACCATATATTTT. It yields the protein CASSLTGYSGNTIYF.

This chain connects TRBV28 to TRBJ2-4, with 8 bases fitting TRBD1. Germline CDR1 reads MDHEN; CDR2 reads SYDVKM. Trimming removed 1 base from V and 1 base from J; junction bases left unmatched: 0. CDR3 length: 15 amino acids. The CDR3 DNA follows: TGTGCCAGCAGTTTATACAGGGGGGCCAAAAACATTCAGTACTTC. This gives the protein CASSLYRGAKNIQYF.

This chain connects TRBV5-1 to TRBJ2-5; weak D call: TRBD2 (5 bases). The CDR3 has 12 amino acids. V was shortened by 3 bases and J by 5 bases, with 8 bases between the two germline ends. CDR1 and CDR2 from the germline V gene are SGHRS and YFSETQ. The CDR3 DNA reads as TGCGCCAGCAGCTCTAGAGGGGAGACCCAGTACTTC. Translated, it gives CASSSRGETQYF.

The chain combines TRBV7-9 with TRBJ2-1, with 10 bases matching TRBD2. CDR1 and CDR2 (germline): SEHNR, FQNEAQ (reference sequence). This CDR3 is 15 amino acids long. The junction had 8 bases not matched to a gene; V was cut back by 5 bases and J by 7 bases. CDR3 in amino acids: CASSAKRGGRNEQFF. The CDR3 nucleotides are TGTGCCAGCAGCGCAAAGCGGGGGGGCCGGAATGAGCAGTTCTTC.

This clone has only one observation. J is TRBJ2-1 and V is TRBV5-1; the match to TRBD1 covers 7 bases. The V gene end was trimmed by 1 base and the J gene end by 3 bases; junction bases not matched to a gene: 4. CDR1 and CDR2 (germline): SGHRS, YFSETQ. The length of the CDR3 is 15 residues. CDR3 loop: CASSLTGEYYNEQFF. In nucleotides, the CDR3 is TGCGCCAGCAGCTTGACAGGGGAATACTACAATGAGCAGTTCTTC.

The chain links TRBV7-9 to TRBJ2-2; 7 positions match TRBD1. The junction had 10 bases not matched to a gene; V was cut back by 2 bases and J by 7 bases. The V gene's germline CDR1 is SEHNR and CDR2 FQNEAQ (reference sequence). The CDR3 consists of 16 residues. The DNA for the CDR3 is TGTGCCAGCAGCTTACGGCCGACAGGGCGGGTCGGGGAGCTGTTTTTT. Translation gives CASSLRPTGRVGELFF. The whole variable domain, remainder taken from reference TRBV7-9 and TRBJ2-2, is DTGVSQNPRHKITKRGQNVTFRCDPISEHNRLYWYRQTLGQGPEFLTYFQNEAQLEKSRLLSDRFSAERPKGSFSTLEIQRTEQGDSAMYLCASSLRPTGRVGELFFGEGSRLTVL.

This rearrangement joins TRBV5-6 to TRBJ1-2, with a possible D match to TRBD1 (6 bases). The CDR3 loop spans 13 amino acids. V lost 4 bases and J lost 5, with 12 bases in between. The germline V gene has CDR1 SGHDT and CDR2 YYEEEE. The CDR3 DNA reads TGTGCCAGCAGCGAGGCTACAGGGTATGGCTACACCTTC. It specifies CASSEATGYGYTF.

This chain links TRBV15 with TRBJ2-3; 7 bases line up with TRBD1. The CDR3 extends over 15 amino acids. CDR1 and CDR2 (germline): LNHNV, YYDKDF (reference sequence). V shed 0 bases, J shed 1 base, and the junction held 1 base outside the gene matches. In nucleotides, the CDR3 is TGTGCCACCAGCAGAGAAACAGGGGGCACAGATACGCAGTATTTT. Translation gives CATSRETGGTDTQYF. Full variable domain (rest looked up from reference TRBV15 and TRBJ2-3): DAMVIQNPRYQVTQFGKPVTLSCSQTLNHNVMYWYQQKSSQAPKLLFHYYDKDFNNEADTPDNFQSRRPNTSFCFLDIRSPGLGDTAMYLCATSRETGGTDTQYFGPGTRLTVL.

The chain couples TRBV5-1 to TRBJ2-7, with 8 bases identical to TRBD1. In germline, CDR1 is SGHRS, CDR2 YFSETQ. The CDR3 is 16 residues long. V shed 2 bases and J 1 base; nucleotides not matched to a gene: 8. In DNA, the CDR3 is TGCGCCAGCAGCTTAGGACCAGGGGGCGCGTCCTACGAGCAGTACTTC. Protein sequence: CASSLGPGGASYEQYF.

This chain uses TRBV2 with TRBJ2-5; D remains ambiguous. CDR3 length equals 11 residues. With 5 bases removed from V and 4 bases from J, the gap between germline ends came to 5 bases. CDR1 and CDR2 from the germline V gene are SNHLY and FYNNEI. The CDR3 DNA sequence: TGTGCCAGCAGTCCTACAGAGACCCAGTACTTC. It is translated as CASSPTETQYF.

The rearrangement joins TRBV5-6 to TRBJ2-5, with TRBD1 matching 9 bases. Losses at the gene ends were 0 bases for V and 4 bases for J; bases not matched to a gene: 7. Germline V lookup: CDR1 SGHDT, CDR2 YYEEEE. CDR3 size: 16 residues. CDR3 DNA: TGTGCCAGCAGCTTGGAGTTCAAACAGGGGGCAGAGACCCAGTACTTC. This gives the protein CASSLEFKQGAETQYF.

The chain combines TRBV4-3 with TRBJ1-2, with 8 bases identical to TRBD1. The CDR3 length is 14 residues. V shed 2 bases, J shed 13 bases, and the junction held 12 bases outside the gene matches. Germline CDR1 and CDR2: LGHNA and YSLEER. The CDR3 sequence is CASSQMLTGGSCTF. The CDR3 region has the DNA TGCGCCAGCAGCCAAATGCTTACAGGGGGGTCTTGCACCTTC.

V and J are TRBV5-1 and TRBJ2-7; TRBD2 matches at 9 bases. Germline loops: CDR1 SGHRS, CDR2 YFSETQ. V dropped 2 bases and J dropped 2; count of bases not matched to a gene: 5. This CDR3 has 15 amino acids. In DNA, the CDR3 is TGCGCCAGCAGCTTTAGCGGGGGCCACACCTACGAGCAGTACTTC. It translates to CASSFSGGHTYEQYF.

The rearrangement links TRBV7-9 to TRBJ2-3; 11 bases fit TRBD2. The CDR3 loop spans 14 amino acids. Germline V gene sequence: CDR1 SEHNR, CDR2 FQNEAQ (reference sequence). V shed 1 base, J shed 11 bases, and the junction held 5 bases outside the gene matches. The chain's CDR3 is CASSLGTSGRRQYF. The CDR3 bases are TGTGCCAGCAGCTTAGGGACTAGCGGGCGCAGGCAGTATTTT.

The genes are TRBV2 and TRBJ2-7; D gene uncertain. This CDR3 is 14 amino acids long. Germline V gene data show CDR1 as SNHLY and CDR2 as FYNNEI. Trimming took off 9 bases at V and 2 bases at J, with 17 bases between the two ends. This chain's CDR3 is CASQLRQVPYEQYF. CDR3 bases: TGTGCCAGTCAGCTTCGCCAGGTACCCTACGAGCAGTACTTC.

V usage is TRBV9 and J usage is TRBJ2-7; 8 bases are a match to TRBD2. This CDR3 contains 13 residues. Germline loops: CDR1 SGDLS, CDR2 YYNGEE. Germline trimming cut 2 bases from V and 2 bases from J; bases unmatched to any gene: 0. The chain's CDR3 is CASSVGLAYEQYF. CDR3 nucleotides: TGTGCCAGCAGCGTGGGACTAGCCTACGAGCAGTACTTC.